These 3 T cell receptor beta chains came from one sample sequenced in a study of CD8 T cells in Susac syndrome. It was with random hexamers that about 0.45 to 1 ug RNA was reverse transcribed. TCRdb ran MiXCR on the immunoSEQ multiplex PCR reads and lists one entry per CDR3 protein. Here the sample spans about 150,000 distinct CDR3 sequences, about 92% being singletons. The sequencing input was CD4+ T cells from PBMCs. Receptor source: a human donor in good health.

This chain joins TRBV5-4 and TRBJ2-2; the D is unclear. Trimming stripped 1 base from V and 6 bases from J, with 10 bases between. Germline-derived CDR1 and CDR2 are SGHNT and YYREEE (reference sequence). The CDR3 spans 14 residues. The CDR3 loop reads CASSLKWTAGELFF. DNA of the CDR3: TGTGCCAGCAGCTTGAAATGGACGGCCGGGGAGCTGTTTTTT.

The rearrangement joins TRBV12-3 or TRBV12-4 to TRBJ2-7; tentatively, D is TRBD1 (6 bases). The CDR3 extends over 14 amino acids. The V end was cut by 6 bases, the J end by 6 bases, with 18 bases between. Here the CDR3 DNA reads TGTGCCAGCAGACCCACAGGGATATCTAGCGAGCAGTACTTC. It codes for CASRPTGISSEQYF.

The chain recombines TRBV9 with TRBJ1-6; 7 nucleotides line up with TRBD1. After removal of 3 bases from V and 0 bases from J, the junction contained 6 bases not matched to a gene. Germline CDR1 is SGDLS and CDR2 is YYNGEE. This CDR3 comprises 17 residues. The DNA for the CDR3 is TGTGCCAGCAGCGCCCGACAGGGAGACTCCTATAATTCACCCCTCCACTTT. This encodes CASSARQGDSYNSPLHF.